What follows are 22 T cell receptor beta chains derived from one specimen sequenced in a study of T cell responses to AZD1222 COVID-19 vaccine. TCRdb keeps only in-frame clones here, not all; method: immunoSEQ multiplex PCR. The table includes tens of thousands of clones, approximately 90% detected once. The specimen was peripheral blood, collected on day 0 of MenACWY control vaccination. The receptor set was obtained from an adult in good health.

V gene TRBV11-2 combines with J gene TRBJ1-1; no clear D. Germline-derived CDR1 and CDR2 are SGHAT and FQNNGV. Deletions cut 6 bases from V and 3 bases from J, with 20 bases between. The CDR3 extends over 16 amino acids. CDR3: CASSHISQAGDTEAFF. CDR3 sequence (DNA): TGTGCCAGCAGTCACATCTCCCAGGCTGGGGACACTGAAGCTTTCTTT.

The V call is TRBV25-1, the J call TRBJ2-5; the match to TRBD1 covers 7 bases. After removal of 0 bases from V and 3 bases from J, the junction contained 4 bases not matched to a gene. Germline V lookup: CDR1 MGHDK, CDR2 SYGVNS. The CDR3 has 15 residues. The CDR3 sequence is CASSEYGTAKETQYF. Written as DNA, the CDR3 is TGTGCCAGCAGTGAATATGGGACAGCAAAAGAGACCCAGTACTTC.

The chain carries TRBV7-2 and TRBJ1-1; D not certain. There are 12 residues in the CDR3. V lost 2 bases to trimming and J lost 4 bases, with 5 bases between them. CDR1 is SGHTA and CDR2 is FQGNSA in the germline V gene. The CDR3 DNA is TGTGCCAGCAGCTTAAAGGTCACTGAAGCTTTCTTT. This gives the protein CASSLKVTEAFF.

This clone was observed a single time. The chain uses TRBV10-1 and TRBJ2-3, with TRBD2 matching over 12 bases. Germline CDR1 and CDR2: WNHNN and SYGVQD (reference sequence). Trimming cost V 6 bases and J 2 bases; bases outside gene matches: 12. The CDR3 contains 18 residues. The CDR3 bases are TGCGCCAGCAGCCCACTCCCCGGACTAGCGGGAAACACAGATACGCAGTATTTT. Translating gives CASSPLPGLAGNTDTQYF.

This chain connects TRBV19 to TRBJ2-7; D is perhaps TRBD1 (7 bases). The V end was cut by 8 bases, the J end by 3 bases, with 11 bases between. The CDR3 loop spans 12 amino acids. Per the germline V gene, CDR1 is LNHDA and CDR2 is SQIVND (reference sequence). As DNA, the CDR3 is TGTGCCAGTGGCAGGGGGGACTACGAGCAGTACTTC. Protein product: CASGRGDYEQYF.

The DNA of the CDR3 is TGCGCCAGCAGCCAGGAGACAGGAGCGTCCTACGAGCAGTACTTC. Protein product: CASSQETGASYEQYF. The chain has TRBV4-1 and TRBJ2-7, with D tentatively TRBD1 (6 bases). The germline V and J ends were trimmed by 3 bases and 1 base, with 13 bases remaining between them. The germline gives CDR1 MGHRA, CDR2 YSYEKL. This CDR3 spans 15 amino acids.

V and J are TRBV6-5 and TRBJ2-5, with D tentatively TRBD2 (7 bases). Germline lookup yields CDR1 MNHEY and CDR2 SVGAGI. The CDR3 length is 15 residues. V shed 2 bases and J shed 5 bases, with 15 bases lying between them. CDR3: CASSYAVGGRETQYF. In nucleotides, the CDR3 is TGTGCCAGCAGTTACGCAGTGGGGGGGCGGGAGACCCAGTACTTC.

The chain employs TRBV5-5 and TRBJ2-7; possibly TRBD1 for D (6 bases). Germline V gives CDR1 SGHKS, CDR2 YYEKEE (reference sequence). The length of the CDR3 is 13 residues. Trimming shortened V by 0 bases and J by 5 bases, and 9 bases separated the two germline ends. Here the CDR3 reads CASSLAGDNEQYF. CDR3 DNA: TGTGCCAGCAGCTTGGCTGGGGACAACGAGCAGTACTTC.

This rearrangement joins TRBV28 to TRBJ2-3; TRBD1 matches at 9 bases. With V trimmed by 4 bases and J by 2 bases, 10 bases remained unmatched. The CDR3 runs to 17 residues. Germline CDR1 and CDR2: MDHEN and SYDVKM. For the CDR3, the DNA is TGTGCCAGCAGTTCGGACAGGGGCAGCGCCCTCACAGATACGCAGTATTTT. Its translation: CASSSDRGSALTDTQYF.

The chain couples TRBV7-9 to TRBJ2-3, with 7 bases matching TRBD2. Germline assignment: CDR1 SEHNR and CDR2 FQNEAQ (reference sequence). V lost 5 bases, J lost 2 bases, and 7 bases stayed unmatched. The CDR3 runs to 15 residues. This CDR3 reads CASSAGLIFTDTQYF. Written as DNA, the CDR3 is TGTGCCAGCAGCGCGGGACTAATATTCACAGATACGCAGTATTTT.

This clone has just one count. This chain links TRBV6-6 with TRBJ1-2; D is uncertain. V was trimmed by 4 bases and J by 8 bases, leaving 17 bases between them. The CDR3 is 14 residues long. Germline V gives CDR1 MNHNY, CDR2 SVGAGI (reference sequence). For the CDR3, the DNA is TGTGCCAGCAGTTCCCATGCCGGACTACCCGGCTACACCTTC. It specifies CASSSHAGLPGYTF.

This clone was seen only a few times. The V gene is TRBV24-1, the J gene TRBJ1-5; possibly TRBD1 for D (5 bases). The CDR3 has 14 residues. V lost 5 bases and J 0 bases, leaving 7 bases between the germline ends. CDR1 and CDR2 (germline): KGHDR, SFDVKD. DNA of the CDR3: TGTGCCACCAGTGGCAGGGCTAGCAATCAGCCCCAGCATTTT. The encoded protein is CATSGRASNQPQHF.

The chain employs TRBV4-2 and TRBJ2-7, with D possibly matching TRBD2 (6 bases). The CDR3 has 13 amino acids. CDR1 and CDR2 (germline): LGHNA, YNFKEQ. The V gene lost 11 bases and the J gene lost 4 bases, with 18 bases spanning the gap. The CDR3 loop is CAPKRRERYEQYF. Written as DNA, the CDR3 is TGTGCCCCGAAACGGAGGGAGAGATACGAGCAGTACTTC.

This chain uses TRBV27 with TRBJ2-6; no clear D gene. CDR1 MNHEY and CDR2 SMNVEV come from the germline V gene (reference sequence). The CDR3 has 13 residues. Deletions cut 6 bases from V and 4 bases from J, with 7 bases between. CDR3 DNA sequence: TGTGCCAGCAGCGGGCAAGGGGCCAACGTCCTGACTTTC. Protein sequence: CASSGQGANVLTF.

The rearrangement uses TRBV3-1 (or the pseudogene TRBV3-2) and TRBJ2-3; 8 positions agree with TRBD2. Germline V gene lookup returns CDR1 LGHDT and CDR2 YNNKEL (reference sequence). The CDR3 covers 16 residues. V lost 4 bases to trimming and J lost 1 base; unmatched junction nucleotides: 7. In DNA, the CDR3 is TGTGCCAGCAGCCTCCCGCGGGGGGTCGGCACAGATACGCAGTATTTT. Protein sequence: CASSLPRGVGTDTQYF.

This clone was observed a single time. The chain couples TRBV27 to TRBJ1-2; D is unresolved. Germline CDR1 reads MNHEY; CDR2 reads SMNVEV (reference sequence). This CDR3 has 15 residues. The CDR3 loop reads CTSKPDRLANYGYTF. In DNA form, the CDR3 reads TGTACCTCTAAGCCAGATCGTCTAGCTAACTATGGCTACACCTTC.

The rearrangement links TRBV28 to TRBJ1-4, with 12 bases identical to TRBD1. After removal of 2 bases from V and 0 bases from J, the junction contained 10 bases not matched to a gene. The length of the CDR3 is 20 residues. CDR1 and CDR2 (germline): MDHEN, SYDVKM. CDR3 protein: CASSLGTGGVRRATNEKLFF. In nucleotides, the CDR3 is TGTGCCAGCAGTTTAGGGACAGGGGGCGTTCGTCGTGCAACTAATGAAAAACTGTTTTTT.

This chain joins TRBV2 and TRBJ2-1; 7 bases are shared with TRBD2. The V gene's germline CDR1 is SNHLY and CDR2 FYNNEI. V shed 5 bases and J 1 base; nucleotides not matched to a gene: 8. This CDR3 has 16 residues. The DNA for the CDR3 is TGTGCCAGCAGTCCCTTTGGGAGGGATTCCTACAATGAGCAGTTCTTC. It translates to CASSPFGRDSYNEQFF.

The genes are TRBV5-1 and TRBJ2-7; D gene uncertain. Germline CDR1 is SGHRS and CDR2 is YFSETQ. CDR3 size: 15 residues. V dropped 4 bases and J dropped 5 bases, with 19 bases sitting between them. The CDR3 DNA reads TGCGCCAGCAGCCCGGAATGGAGTCGCGGAAACGAGCAGTACTTC. It translates to CASSPEWSRGNEQYF.

The rearrangement uses TRBV28 and TRBJ1-6; D is unclear. The CDR3 consists of 14 residues. V gave up 3 bases and J gave up 9 bases, with 12 bases separating them. Germline CDR1 is MDHEN and CDR2 is SYDVKM. The CDR3 loop reads CASSLWTTGSPLHF. DNA for the CDR3: TGTGCCAGCAGTTTGTGGACCACGGGTTCACCCCTCCACTTT.

The rearrangement uses TRBV4-1 and TRBJ2-1, with 7 bases lining up with TRBD1. J gave up 9 bases and V 1 base, and 9 bases lay outside the gene matches. The CDR3 loop spans 15 amino acids. The germline CDR1 and CDR2 sequences are MGHRA and YSYEKL. Here the CDR3 reads CASSQGTGEPREQFF. The CDR3 region has the DNA TGCGCCAGCAGCCAAGGTACAGGGGAGCCGCGTGAGCAGTTCTTC.

This chain uses TRBV5-4 with TRBJ2-7, with TRBD1 identical over 8 bases. V lost 4 bases, J lost 4 bases, and 13 bases stayed unmatched. The CDR3 length is 16 residues. Per germline, CDR1 SGHNT and CDR2 YYREEE (reference sequence). CDR3 residues: CASSPSGGTGSYEQYF. Written as DNA, the CDR3 is TGTGCCAGCAGCCCCTCTGGGGGGACAGGCTCATACGAGCAGTACTTC.